The next 23 T cell receptor beta chains were all read from a single sample in a study of blood T cell repertoires in COVID-19. Some clones are missing from TCRdb's copy, which holds only in-frame ones; the method was immunoSEQ multiplex PCR. The repertoire includes roughly 200,000 clones, approximately 87% of them detected once, and 0.8% to 1% sits in the top ten. The material sequenced was peripheral blood. The receptors here all came from a woman between 18 and 30 years old who had recovered from COVID-19.

The chain combines TRBV5-6 with TRBJ2-7; 7 nucleotides align to TRBD1. V was pared by 4 bases and J by 7 bases, with 11 bases of the junction left unmatched. CDR3 length: 14 residues. CDR1 SGHDT and CDR2 YYEEEE come from the germline V gene. CDR3 sequence reads: CASSRPGRGNEQYF. The CDR3 coding sequence is TGTGCCAGCAGCCGCCCCGGCAGGGGGAATGAGCAGTACTTC.

V gene TRBV10-2 combines with J gene TRBJ1-5; D is uncertain. CDR1 is WSHSY, CDR2 SAAADI, per germline. V lost 7 bases and J 6 bases, leaving 19 bases between the germline ends. The CDR3 runs to 15 residues. CDR3 sequence reads: CASNPASSRGQPQHF. CDR3 nucleotides: TGCGCCAGCAATCCGGCTTCTTCACGGGGTCAGCCCCAGCATTTT.

As to this clone: This CDR3 fails to terminate in the conserved phenylalanine or tryptophan, so it likely reflects a read error. It is unclear where the CDR3 begins or ends on the DNA, so no DNA is shown, and the CDR3 is as TCRdb lists it. The chain couples TRBV6-5 to TRBJ2-7; the D segment call TRBD2 is taken from the table without a DNA check. With termini counted, the CDR3 has 12 amino acids. The germline V gene has CDR1 MNHEY and CDR2 SVGAGI. The CDR3 loop is CASSGNPGPLHL.

V is TRBV19 and J is TRBJ1-1, with D perhaps matching TRBD1 (6 bases). This CDR3 region has 11 residues. From germline, CDR1 is LNHDA and CDR2 SQIVND (reference sequence). Deletions cut 9 bases from V and 9 bases from J, with 14 bases between. The CDR3 protein is CASMDSTQAFF. CDR3 sequence (DNA): TGTGCCAGCATGGACAGTACCCAAGCTTTCTTT.

The chain uses TRBV5-1 and TRBJ1-1; weak D call: TRBD1 (5 bases). The CDR3 contains 14 residues. Deletions cut 0 bases from V and 10 bases from J, with 16 bases between. Looked up from germline, CDR1 is SGHRS and CDR2 is YFSETQ. For the CDR3, the DNA is TGCGCCAGCAGCTTGGGTGGGGCTAACAAGGGAGCTTTCTTT. Its protein is CASSLGGANKGAFF.

With respect to this clone: One base away lies a much larger clone, so this may be a sequencing read error. The gene calls are TRBV4-3 and TRBJ1-2; 8 bases fit TRBD1. V lost 3 bases, J lost 4 bases, and 4 bases stayed unmatched. Germline-derived CDR1 and CDR2 are LGHNA and YSLEER. The CDR3 contains 14 residues. The CDR3 region has the DNA TGCGCCAGCAGCCACGGACAGGGAACCTATGGCTACACCTTC. Translation gives CASSHGQGTYGYTF.

The J gene is TRBJ2-7, the V gene TRBV6-5; D gene uncertain. The CDR3 has 12 residues. V lost 6 bases to trimming and J lost 1 base, with 7 bases between them. The germline CDR1 and CDR2 sequences are MNHEY and SVGAGI. CDR3 nucleotide sequence: TGTGCCAGCAGGGCCAGTTCCTACGAGCAGTACGTC. It specifies CASRASSYEQYV.

This clone was counted once. The genes are TRBV6-2 or TRBV6-3 and TRBJ2-3, with D uncertain. The germline V gene has CDR1 MNHEY and CDR2 SVGEGT. The CDR3 loop spans 15 amino acids. The ends were cut back, 5 bases at V and 4 bases at J, with 16 bases in the middle. The CDR3, as DNA: TGTGCCAGCAGTCGCCGACCACCAGAGGCAGATACGCAGTATTTT. This codes for CASSRRPPEADTQYF.

The chain employs TRBV6-6 and TRBJ2-1; 10 bases are shared with TRBD2. The CDR3 sequence is 14 residues long. J lost 8 bases, V lost 6 bases, and 7 bases had no gene match. The germline V gene encodes CDR1 MNHNY and CDR2 SVGAGI (reference sequence). CDR3 protein: CASSPPGTSDEQFF. The CDR3 nucleotides are TGTGCCAGCAGCCCCCCCGGGACTAGCGATGAGCAGTTCTTC.

The genes are TRBV24-1 and TRBJ2-3; TRBD2 aligns across 8 bases. V trimming: 3 bases; J trimming: 0 bases; junction bases outside the gene matches: 13. The CDR3 loop spans 19 amino acids. The germline V gene encodes CDR1 KGHDR and CDR2 SFDVKD. The CDR3 nucleotides read TGTGCCACCAGTGATGGGAGGGGAGCGGGGGATTCTAGCACAGATACGCAGTATTTT. Translating gives CATSDGRGAGDSSTDTQYF.

This clone was seen a single time. CDR3 residues: CASSLLSPHQPQHF. CDR3 nucleotides: TGTGCCAGCAGTTTACTCTCCCCCCATCAGCCCCAGCATTTT. The V gene is TRBV27, the J gene TRBJ1-5; D not certain. Germline V gene lookup returns CDR1 MNHEY and CDR2 SMNVEV (reference sequence). V lost 2 bases and J 5 bases, leaving 10 bases between the germline ends. This CDR3 contains 14 residues.

The V and J genes are TRBV29-1 and TRBJ2-1; tentatively, D is TRBD2 (6 bases). There are 14 residues in the CDR3. Germline V gene lookup returns CDR1 SQVTM and CDR2 ANQGSEA. Trimming removed 8 bases at V and 4 bases at J, with 18 bases between. The CDR3 region has the DNA TGCAGCTTCTGGCCTCTAGCGTCTTACAATGAGCAGTTCTTC. The encoded protein is CSFWPLASYNEQFF.

This sequence joins TRBV7-2 and TRBJ2-5, with 10 nucleotides matching TRBD2. Germline trimming cut 5 bases from V and 5 bases from J; bases unmatched to any gene: 11. CDR3 size: 16 residues. Per the germline V gene, CDR1 is SGHTA and CDR2 is FQGNSA. This CDR3 is CASSGWLSGGAETQYF. The CDR3 DNA reads as TGTGCCAGCAGCGGATGGCTGAGCGGGGGGGCGGAGACCCAGTACTTC.

This chain connects TRBV5-6 to TRBJ2-5; TRBD1 might be the D (5 bases). The CDR3 runs 17 residues. Germline loops: CDR1 SGHDT, CDR2 YYEEEE. V dropped 4 bases and J dropped 1 base, with 20 bases sitting between them. CDR3 sequence: CASSQITGSGAQETQYF. CDR3 sequence (DNA): TGTGCCAGCAGCCAGATCACGGGCAGTGGGGCCCAAGAGACCCAGTACTTC.

This clone was seen a single time. V gene TRBV5-1 combines with J gene TRBJ2-1; 11 bases align to TRBD1. The CDR3 loop spans 17 amino acids. CDR1 and CDR2 from the germline V gene are SGHRS and YFSETQ. With V trimmed by 0 bases and J by 2 bases, 4 bases remained unmatched. The DNA of the CDR3 is TGCGCCAGCAGCTTGGTTGCGGGACAGGGGGCCTACAATGAGCAGTTCTTC. Translated, it gives CASSLVAGQGAYNEQFF.

The chain joins TRBV5-6 to TRBJ1-5; possibly TRBD1 for D (6 bases). Germline assignment: CDR1 SGHDT and CDR2 YYEEEE. Between the trimmed V and J ends, which lost 1 base and 2 bases, there was a span of 7 bases. This CDR3 comprises 14 residues. CDR3 nucleotides: TGTGCCAGCAGCTTGTACAGGGGCAATCAGCCCCAGCATTTT. Its protein product is CASSLYRGNQPQHF.

The chain recombines TRBV11-2 with TRBJ2-5; a weak D match, TRBD2 (6 bases). Germline values: CDR1 SGHAT, CDR2 FQNNGV. Trimming left V 6 bases short and J 7 bases short, with 9 bases between. This CDR3 is 11 amino acids long. This CDR3 is CASRLSGTQYF. For the CDR3, the DNA is TGTGCCAGCAGGCTTAGCGGGACCCAGTACTTC.

The rearrangement joins TRBV6-2 or TRBV6-3 to TRBJ2-1; possible D gene TRBD2, 5 bases. V lost 6 bases to trimming and J lost 3 bases, with 9 bases between them. This CDR3 is 13 amino acids long. Germline assignment: CDR1 MNHEY and CDR2 SVGEGT. Here the CDR3 reads CASSREGYNEQFF. The CDR3 bases are TGTGCCAGCAGCCGAGAGGGCTACAATGAGCAGTTCTTC.

V gene TRBV5-1 combines with J gene TRBJ2-2; 8 bases fit TRBD1. The CDR3 loop spans 20 amino acids. Trimming took 3 bases from V and 2 from J; bases not matched to a gene: 18. Germline V CDR1 and CDR2: SGHRS, YFSETQ. CDR3 residues: CASSYNRGSVASRNTGELFF. As DNA, the CDR3 is TGCGCCAGCAGCTACAACAGGGGGTCCGTTGCTAGCCGAAACACCGGGGAGCTGTTTTTT.

V usage is TRBV5-6 and J usage is TRBJ1-1; 12 nucleotides match TRBD1. This CDR3 is 16 amino acids long. Per the germline V gene, CDR1 is SGHDT and CDR2 is YYEEEE. The junction had 9 bases not matched to a gene; V was cut back by 4 bases and J by 5 bases. The CDR3 region has the DNA TGTGCCAGCAGCAGGGGACAGGGGGCTCGGATAACTGAAGCTTTCTTT. Protein sequence: CASSRGQGARITEAFF.

The chain employs TRBV24-1 and TRBJ2-1; 12 bases agree with TRBD1. V was pared by 0 bases and J by 5 bases, with 7 bases of the junction left unmatched. The length of the CDR3 is 18 residues. In germline, CDR1 is KGHDR, CDR2 SFDVKD. CDR3 DNA: TGTGCCACCAGTGATTTGCAAGGGACAGGGGGCGTTCACAATGAGCAGTTCTTC. The encoded protein is CATSDLQGTGGVHNEQFF.

The V gene is TRBV19, the J gene TRBJ1-2; 11 nucleotides line up with TRBD1. The J segment lost 8 bases and the V segment lost 1 base, leaving 3 bases of the junction unmatched. The CDR3 sequence is 14 residues long. Germline V gives CDR1 LNHDA, CDR2 SQIVND (reference sequence). DNA for the CDR3: TGTGCCAGTAGTATAGTGGGACAGGGGGTCGGCTACACCTTC. It codes for CASSIVGQGVGYTF.

The chain couples TRBV4-1 to TRBJ2-3; 9 nucleotides match TRBD2. This CDR3 is built from 15 residues. V lost 4 bases to trimming and J lost 4 bases; unmatched junction nucleotides: 6. Germline CDR1 and CDR2: MGHRA and YSYEKL. The CDR3 here is CASSPRGGAADTQYF. CDR3 in DNA: TGCGCCAGCAGCCCCCGCGGGGGGGCGGCAGATACGCAGTATTTT.